This T cell receptor beta chain was captured in a study of blood T cells in healthy people across ages. Sample-barcoded 5' priming and a J-beta primer mix drove a second PCR of roughly 7 to 11 cycles. TCRdb called the 5' RACE reads again in MiXCR, with one record for every CDR3 protein. The top ten clones hold around 37% of a sample with about 640,000 distinct CDR3 sequences, 58% of them seen once. Trimming took 5 bases from V and 2 from J, leaving 17 bases between them. CDR1 is SGHAT and CDR2 is FQDESV in the germline V gene (reference sequence). The CDR3 spans 16 residues. Specimen: blood. The chain couples TRBV11-1 to TRBJ2-3, with a tentative D call TRBD2 (6 bases). The receptor was derived from a man aged 55 to 70 in good health. CDR3: CASSPLLEGPTDTQYF. The CDR3 nucleotides read TGTGCCAGCAGCCCGCTTTTGGAGGGTCCCACAGATACGCAGTATTTT.